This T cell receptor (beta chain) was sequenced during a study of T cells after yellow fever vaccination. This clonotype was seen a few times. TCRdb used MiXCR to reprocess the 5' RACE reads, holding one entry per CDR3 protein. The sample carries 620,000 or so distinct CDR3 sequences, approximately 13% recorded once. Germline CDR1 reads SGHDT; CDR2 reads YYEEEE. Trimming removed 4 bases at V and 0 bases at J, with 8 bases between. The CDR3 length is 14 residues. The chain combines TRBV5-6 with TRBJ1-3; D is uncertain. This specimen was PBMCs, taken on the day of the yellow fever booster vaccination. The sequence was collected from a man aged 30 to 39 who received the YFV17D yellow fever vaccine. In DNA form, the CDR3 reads TGTGCCAGCAGCGGCCGCAGCTCTGGAAACACCATATATTTT. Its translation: CASSGRSSGNTIYF.